The sequence of this T cell receptor (beta chain) was determined in a study of T-cell reconstitution after alpha-beta-depleted transplantation in children. It was with unique molecular identifiers that the TCRbeta library was prepared. TCRdb recomputed calls from the PCR reads with MiXCR, one row per CDR3 protein. The top ten hold 5% to 6% of the sample, which has about half a million distinct CDR3 sequences, 12% seen once. The CDR3 consists of 18 residues. Germline V gene sequence: CDR1 LGHDT, CDR2 YNNKEL (reference sequence). The J segment lost 2 bases and the V segment lost 6 bases, leaving 15 bases of the junction unmatched.

The chain carries TRBV3-1 and TRBJ2-3, with 9 bases fitting TRBD2. This material consisted of PBMCs from the stem cell graft donor, taken from the stem cell graft. The clonotype was recovered from a human donor who donated a stem cell graft to a child with combined immunodeficiency. CDR3: CASSTTPGLAEHTDTQYF. The CDR3 coding sequence is TGTGCCAGCAGTACAACACCGGGACTAGCAGAGCACACAGATACGCAGTATTTT.